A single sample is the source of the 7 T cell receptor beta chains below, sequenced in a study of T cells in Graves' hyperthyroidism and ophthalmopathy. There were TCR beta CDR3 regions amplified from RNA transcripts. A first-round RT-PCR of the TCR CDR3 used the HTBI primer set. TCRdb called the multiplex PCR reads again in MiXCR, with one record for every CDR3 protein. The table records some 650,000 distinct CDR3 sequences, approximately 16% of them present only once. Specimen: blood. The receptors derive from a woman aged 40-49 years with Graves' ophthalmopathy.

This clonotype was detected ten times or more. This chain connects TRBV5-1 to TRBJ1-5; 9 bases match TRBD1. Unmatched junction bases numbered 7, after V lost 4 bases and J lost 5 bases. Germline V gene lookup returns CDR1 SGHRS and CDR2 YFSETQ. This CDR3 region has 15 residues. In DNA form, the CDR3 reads TGCGCCAGCAGCCCCACGGGACAGGGACATCAGCCCCAGCATTTT. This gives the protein CASSPTGQGHQPQHF.

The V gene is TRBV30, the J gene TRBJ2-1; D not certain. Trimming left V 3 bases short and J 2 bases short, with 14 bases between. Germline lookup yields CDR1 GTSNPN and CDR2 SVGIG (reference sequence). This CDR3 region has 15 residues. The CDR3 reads CAWSIGSAAYNEQFF. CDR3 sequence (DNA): TGTGCCTGGAGCATCGGCAGCGCTGCCTACAATGAGCAGTTCTTC.

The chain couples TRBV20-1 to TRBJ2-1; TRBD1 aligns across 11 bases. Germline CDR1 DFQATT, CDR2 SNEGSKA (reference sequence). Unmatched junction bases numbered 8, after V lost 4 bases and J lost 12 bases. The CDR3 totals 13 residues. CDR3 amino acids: CSAKEDRGRMQFF. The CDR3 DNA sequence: TGCAGTGCTAAGGAGGACAGGGGGCGTATGCAGTTCTTC.

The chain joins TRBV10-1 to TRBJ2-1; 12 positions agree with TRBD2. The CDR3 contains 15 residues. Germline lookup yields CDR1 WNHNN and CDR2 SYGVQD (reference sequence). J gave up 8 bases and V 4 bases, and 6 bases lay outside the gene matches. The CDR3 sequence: CASSATSGSWDEQFF. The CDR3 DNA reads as TGCGCCAGCAGTGCGACTAGCGGGAGCTGGGATGAGCAGTTCTTC.

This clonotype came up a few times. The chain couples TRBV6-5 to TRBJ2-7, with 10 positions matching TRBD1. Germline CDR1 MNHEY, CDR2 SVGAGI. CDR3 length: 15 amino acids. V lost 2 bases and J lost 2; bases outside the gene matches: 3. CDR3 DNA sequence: TGTGCCAGCAGTTACGCGGGACAGGGGACCTACGAGCAGTACTTC. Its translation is CASSYAGQGTYEQYF.

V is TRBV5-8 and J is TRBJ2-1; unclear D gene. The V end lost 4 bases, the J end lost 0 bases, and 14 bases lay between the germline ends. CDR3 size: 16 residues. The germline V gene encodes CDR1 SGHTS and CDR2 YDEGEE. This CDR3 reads CASSKTSTGSYNEQFF. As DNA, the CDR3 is TGTGCCAGCAGCAAGACCTCTACGGGCTCCTACAATGAGCAGTTCTTC.

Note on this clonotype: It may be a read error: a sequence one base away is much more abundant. In nucleotides, the CDR3 is TGCAGTGCAAATCAAGTGGGGGGGCTCGGGGAGACCCAGTACTTC. Amino acids: CSANQVGGLGETQYF. This rearrangement joins TRBV20-1 to TRBJ2-5; possible D gene TRBD2, 7 bases. This CDR3 has 15 residues. Germline V gene lookup returns CDR1 DFQATT and CDR2 SNEGSKA (reference sequence). Trimming took 6 bases from V and 5 from J, leaving 22 bases between them.